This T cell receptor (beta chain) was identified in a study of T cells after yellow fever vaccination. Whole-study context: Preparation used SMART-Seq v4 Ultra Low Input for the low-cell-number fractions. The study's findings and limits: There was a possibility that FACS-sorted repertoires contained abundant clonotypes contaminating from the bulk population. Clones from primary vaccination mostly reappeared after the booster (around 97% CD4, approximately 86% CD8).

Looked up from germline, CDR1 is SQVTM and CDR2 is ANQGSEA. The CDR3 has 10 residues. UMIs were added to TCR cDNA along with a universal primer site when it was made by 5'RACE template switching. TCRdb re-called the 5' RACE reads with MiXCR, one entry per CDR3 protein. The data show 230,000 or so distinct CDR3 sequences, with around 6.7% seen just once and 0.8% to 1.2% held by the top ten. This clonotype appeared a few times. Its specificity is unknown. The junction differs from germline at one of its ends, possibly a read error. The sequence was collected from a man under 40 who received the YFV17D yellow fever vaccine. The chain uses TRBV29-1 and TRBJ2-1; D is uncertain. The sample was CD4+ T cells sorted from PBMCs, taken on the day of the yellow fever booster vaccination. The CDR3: CSVENNEQFF. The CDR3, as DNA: TGCAGTGTTGAAAACAATGAGCAGTTCTTC.